Each of the 30 T cell receptor beta chains below was sequenced from the same sample in a study of metastatic and nonmetastatic thyroid tumors. Treatment of any kind had been given to no patient before thyroid surgery. TCRdb re-called clones from the PCR reads using MiXCR. The table has roughly 13,000 clones, under 30% seen once. The sample comprised tumor tissue. Source of these receptors: a female donor with papillary thyroid cancer or a benign thyroid nodule (not recorded which). Some clones in this sample may be carry-over from other donors' samples.

This clone was observed at least ten times. The J gene is TRBJ2-2, the V gene TRBV11-1; 10 bases map to TRBD2. The V gene's germline CDR1 is SGHAT and CDR2 FQDESV (reference sequence). V lost 5 bases to trimming and J lost 4 bases; unmatched junction nucleotides: 7. CDR3 length: 16 amino acids. This CDR3 reads CASSPTSGKGTGELFF. In DNA, the CDR3 is TGTGCCAGCAGCCCAACTAGCGGGAAGGGCACCGGGGAGCTGTTTTTT.

V and J are TRBV11-2 and TRBJ2-1, with 10 positions matching TRBD1. J lost 6 bases, V lost 0 bases, and 5 bases had no gene match. The CDR3 is made up of 16 amino acids. The germline gives CDR1 SGHAT, CDR2 FQNNGV. The CDR3 coding sequence is TGTGCCAGCAGCTTAGAAGCCGGGACAGGGGTCAATGAGCAGTTCTTC. Amino acids: CASSLEAGTGVNEQFF.

By frequency in the sample, this clone is medium-sized. This rearrangement joins TRBV6-1 to TRBJ2-2; 7 nucleotides line up with TRBD2. Germline CDR1 and CDR2: MNHNS and SASEGT. Trimming at V came to 5 bases and at J to 3 bases, leaving 6 bases not matched to a gene. This CDR3 region has 15 residues. For the CDR3, the DNA is TGTGCCAGCAGTCCACAGCGGGATTACACCGGGGAGCTGTTTTTT. Its protein is CASSPQRDYTGELFF.

This chain links TRBV28 with TRBJ1-1, with unresolved D. The CDR3 extends over 12 amino acids. CDR1 is MDHEN, CDR2 SYDVKM, per germline. V was pared by 1 base and J by 10 bases, with 10 bases between. Written as DNA, the CDR3 is TGTGCCAGCAGTTTATTTTCCTCGGCAGCTTTCTTT. Translated: CASSLFSSAAFF.

In its sample, this clone was seen many times. The chain has TRBV11-2 and TRBJ2-1; no definite D call. Germline CDR1 and CDR2: SGHAT and FQNNGV. V was trimmed by 4 bases and J by 10 bases, leaving 8 bases between them. The CDR3 consists of 11 residues. The CDR3 DNA reads as TGTGCCAGCAGCTCAACCTGGGAGCAGTTCTTC. Encoded protein: CASSSTWEQFF.

Concerning this clone: A read error may produce the germline difference seen at one junction end. The chain joins TRBV30 to TRBJ2-2, with TRBD1 matching over 9 bases. CDR1 GTSNPN and CDR2 SVGIG come from the germline V gene (reference sequence). The CDR3 is 16 amino acids. The CDR3 region has the DNA TGTGCCTGGAGTTCATGGACAGGGGTAGGGACCGGGGAGCTGCTTTTT. Protein sequence: CAWSSWTGVGTGELLF.

The V and J genes are TRBV12-3 or TRBV12-4 and TRBJ2-2; D is ambiguous. This CDR3 comprises 11 residues. Trimming removed 7 bases at V and 5 bases at J, with 5 bases between. CDR3 amino acids: CASTQTGELFF. The CDR3 DNA reads as TGTGCCAGCACCCAGACCGGGGAGCTGTTTTTT.

This clone has a count of ten or more. The rearrangement uses TRBV9 and TRBJ2-3; TRBD2 might be the D (5 bases). The V gene lost 0 bases and the J gene lost 2 bases, with 7 bases spanning the gap. Germline V gene sequence: CDR1 SGDLS, CDR2 YYNGEE. The CDR3 spans 14 residues. CDR3 loop: CASSVADYTDTQYF. In DNA, the CDR3 is TGTGCCAGCAGCGTAGCTGACTACACAGATACGCAGTATTTT.

The V gene is TRBV2, the J gene TRBJ2-2; no clear D gene. V was trimmed by 2 bases and J by 5 bases, leaving 12 bases between them. The CDR3 is 15 residues long. CDR1 and CDR2 (germline): SNHLY, FYNNEI. CDR3 sequence (DNA): TGTGCCAGCAGTGAACCTTCCAGAATAACCGGGGAGCTGTTTTTT. This sequence encodes CASSEPSRITGELFF.

The J gene is TRBJ2-3, the V gene TRBV27; D may be TRBD2 (7 bases). The length of the CDR3 is 15 residues. In germline, CDR1 is MNHEY, CDR2 SMNVEV (reference sequence). The ends were cut back, 6 bases at V and 7 bases at J, with 20 bases in the middle. The CDR3 DNA follows: TGTGCCAGCAGAACAAGGGGAGGGGGTGCATATACGCAGTATTTT. Residues: CASRTRGGGAYTQYF.

The chain uses TRBV6-1 and TRBJ1-2; no reliable D call. The CDR3 length is 12 residues. The V end was cut by 10 bases, the J end by 6 bases, with 15 bases between. Germline loops: CDR1 MNHNS, CDR2 SASEGT. CDR3 region: CAKQHGMHGYTF. The CDR3 DNA follows: TGTGCCAAGCAACATGGAATGCATGGCTACACCTTC.

In its sample, this clone was seen many times. The chain carries TRBV2 and TRBJ1-2, with D possibly TRBD1 on 5 matching bases. This CDR3 has 13 amino acids. The germline V and J ends were trimmed by 7 bases and 4 bases, with 13 bases remaining between them. CDR1 and CDR2 (germline): SNHLY, FYNNEI. CDR3 residues: CASNRREFYGYTF. CDR3 bases: TGTGCCAGCAACCGCAGGGAGTTCTATGGCTACACCTTC.

This chain connects TRBV7-8 to TRBJ2-7, with 10 bases lining up with TRBD1. V lost 5 bases and J lost 7; bases outside the gene matches: 11. Germline assignment: CDR1 SGHVS and CDR2 FQNEAQ. The CDR3 is made up of 15 amino acids. Written as DNA, the CDR3 is TGTGCCAGCAGCCCGACAGGGGGCATTTTCGGAGAGCAGTACTTC. It codes for CASSPTGGIFGEQYF.

Sample share makes this clone medium-sized (0.01 to 0.1%). The chain is built from TRBV6-1 and TRBJ1-6, with D maybe TRBD1 (5 bases). The V end was cut by 8 bases, the J end by 7 bases, with 9 bases between. CDR3 length: 12 amino acids. CDR1 and CDR2 (germline): MNHNS, SASEGT. CDR3 nucleotide sequence: TGTGCCAGCTGGACAAGGAATTCACCCCTCCACTTT. This gives the protein CASWTRNSPLHF.

The chain recombines TRBV6-1 with TRBJ1-5; no clear D. Trimming removed 2 bases from V and 4 bases from J, with 6 bases in between. CDR1 is MNHNS, CDR2 SASEGT, per germline. This CDR3 spans 13 amino acids. CDR3 protein: CASSEFRNQPQHF. The CDR3 coding sequence is TGTGCCAGCAGTGAATTCAGGAATCAGCCCCAGCATTTT.

Here the CDR3 DNA reads TGCAGTGCTAGAGTTCACGGACAGGGGTTGGGGGATGGCTACACCTTC. Amino acids: CSARVHGQGLGDGYTF. The J gene is TRBJ1-2, the V gene TRBV20-1; 9 bases fit TRBD1. V trimming: 1 base; J trimming: 6 bases; junction bases outside the gene matches: 12. CDR1 is DFQATT, CDR2 SNEGSKA, per germline (reference sequence). The CDR3 loop spans 16 amino acids.

The genes are TRBV19 and TRBJ1-6; 7 positions match TRBD1. Germline CDR1 LNHDA, CDR2 SQIVND (reference sequence). V shed 6 bases and J 3 bases; nucleotides not matched to a gene: 2. CDR3 length: 14 amino acids. The CDR3 protein is CASSGDSYNSPLHF. DNA of the CDR3: TGTGCCAGTAGCGGGGACAGCTATAATTCACCCCTCCACTTT.

This clone occurred a few times. This sequence joins TRBV28 and TRBJ1-3; 9 bases agree with TRBD1. Germline V gene data show CDR1 as MDHEN and CDR2 as SYDVKM. This CDR3 spans 15 amino acids. The trim removed 5 bases at V and 5 bases at J, leaving 7 bases unmatched. This CDR3 reads CASSPGQGLRNTIYF. In DNA, the CDR3 is TGTGCCAGCAGTCCGGGACAGGGACTGAGAAACACCATATATTTT.

The chain employs TRBV6-5 and TRBJ1-6; 8 bases are shared with TRBD1. The CDR3 covers 14 residues. Germline trimming cut 2 bases from V and 10 bases from J; bases unmatched to any gene: 4. CDR1 is MNHEY, CDR2 SVGAGI, per germline. This CDR3 reads CASSYGTGGSPLHF. The CDR3 DNA is TGTGCCAGCAGTTACGGTACAGGGGGGTCACCCCTCCACTTT.

To note about this clone: One end of the junction is discordant with germline, which a read error may explain. This sequence joins TRBV2 and TRBJ2-3, with 8 bases aligning to TRBD2. Germline CDR1 SNHLY, CDR2 FYNNEI. The CDR3 has 16 amino acids. The CDR3 loop is CASSEVSSGSAYTQYF. The CDR3 DNA is TGCGCCAGCAGTGAAGTTTCAAGCGGGAGTGCGTATACGCAGTATTTT.

V gene TRBV20-1 combines with J gene TRBJ1-1; D is uncertain. Trimming removed 6 bases at V and 1 base at J, with 6 bases between. Germline loops: CDR1 DFQATT, CDR2 SNEGSKA (reference sequence). There are 11 residues in the CDR3. CDR3 sequence: CSASSNTEAFF. As DNA, the CDR3 is TGCAGTGCGTCGTCGAACACTGAAGCTTTCTTT.

In this sample, this clone is medium-sized. The chain joins TRBV19 to TRBJ2-7, with D possibly being TRBD2 (5 bases). Germline V lookup: CDR1 LNHDA, CDR2 SQIVND (reference sequence). This CDR3 comprises 15 residues. V lost 4 bases to trimming and J lost 3 bases, with 16 bases between them. DNA for the CDR3: TGTGCCAGTAGTAATACGGGATTAGGTCTCTACGAGCAGTACTTC. As protein: CASSNTGLGLYEQYF.

In this sample, this clone turned up once. The chain is built from TRBV6-2 or TRBV6-3 and TRBJ2-2; D gene unclear. Germline-derived CDR1 and CDR2 are MNHEY and SVGEGT. This CDR3 comprises 18 residues. The ends were cut back, 0 bases at V and 0 bases at J, with 14 bases in the middle. The CDR3 nucleotides are TGTGCCAGCAGTTACTCCCTAGGTGTGGGAACGAACACCGGGGAGCTGTTTTTT. This encodes CASSYSLGVGTNTGELFF.

In its sample, this clone was seen many times. V and J are TRBV6-5 and TRBJ1-1; D is unresolved. From germline, CDR1 is MNHEY and CDR2 SVGAGI. This CDR3 spans 12 amino acids. V gave up 2 bases and J gave up 4 bases, with 5 bases separating them. The CDR3 reads CASSYQTTEAFF. Here the CDR3 DNA reads TGTGCCAGCAGTTACCAAACCACTGAAGCTTTCTTT.

This clone showed up many times. This rearrangement joins TRBV11-2 to TRBJ1-6; D ambiguous. Trimming pared 6 bases from V and 9 bases from J, leaving 15 bases between. The CDR3 is 14 amino acids. Germline V gene sequence: CDR1 SGHAT, CDR2 FQNNGV. In DNA form, the CDR3 reads TGTGCCAGCAGACCCGGGTCATTAGGTTCACCCCTCCACTTT. The encoded protein is CASRPGSLGSPLHF.

A word on this clone: Since a much larger clone is just one base distant, this may be a read error. The V call is TRBV28, the J call TRBJ2-7, with D possibly TRBD2 on 5 matching bases. This CDR3 contains 14 residues. Germline V gives CDR1 MDHEN, CDR2 SYDVKM. CDR3 sequence: CAGSPGLQRSGWGF. For the CDR3, the DNA is TGTGCCGGCAGCCCTGGGCTCCAGCGGAGTGGGTGGGGTTTC.

V is TRBV28 and J is TRBJ2-5, with D hard to call. Germline-derived CDR1 and CDR2 are MDHEN and SYDVKM. The CDR3 contains 14 residues. Trimming cost V 5 bases and J 5 bases, with 15 bases left between them. CDR3 nucleotides: TGTGCCAGCAGTACGCGGCCCATCGGGGAGACCCAGTACTTC. Its translation is CASSTRPIGETQYF. The whole variable domain, remainder taken from reference TRBV28 and TRBJ2-5, is DVKVTQSSRYLVKRTGEKVFLECVQDMDHENMFWYRQDPGLGLRLIYFSYDVKMKEKGDIPEGYSVSREKKERFSLILESASTNQTSMYLCASSTRPIGETQYFGPGTRLLVL.

This clone was counted at least ten times. The J gene is TRBJ1-1, the V gene TRBV12-3 or TRBV12-4; 9 positions match TRBD1. V lost 8 bases and J lost 5; bases outside the gene matches: 6. This CDR3 region has 13 residues. The CDR3 DNA reads TGTGCCAGCTGCCCGGGACAGGGAACTGAAGCTTTCTTT. Its translation is CASCPGQGTEAFF.

In this sample, this clone is medium-sized. The CDR3, as DNA: TGTGCCAGCAGCTTAGCCCGGGGAGGATTTAGCCACGAGCAGTACTTC. The encoded protein is CASSLARGGFSHEQYF. This chain links TRBV7-2 with TRBJ2-7, with D possibly being TRBD2 (6 bases). The CDR3 has 16 residues. Germline CDR1 is SGHTA and CDR2 is FQGNSA. The ends were cut back, 0 bases at V and 5 bases at J, with 17 bases in the middle.

V usage is TRBV28 and J usage is TRBJ2-7; no reliable D call. The V end lost 2 bases, the J end lost 2 bases, and 7 bases lay between the germline ends. Germline V CDR1 and CDR2: MDHEN, SYDVKM. CDR3 length equals 13 residues. DNA for the CDR3: TGTGCCAGCAGTTTAGGTCGTCCCTACGAGCAGTACTTC. Translated, it gives CASSLGRPYEQYF.